The 4 T cell receptor beta chains presented below share a single source sample, sequenced in a study of cytomegalovirus exposure and HLA in healthy donors. Sequencing used immunoSEQ multiplex PCR; TCRdb keeps in-frame clones, though not all of them. The table records around 190,000 clones, about 81% of them present only once. The sequenced material came from PBMCs. Receptors were obtained from a woman aged 25-40 years in good health and CMV-seronegative.

The V call is TRBV28, the J call TRBJ1-1; D is undetermined. Germline CDR1 is MDHEN and CDR2 is SYDVKM. Trimming shortened V by 5 bases and J by 2 bases, and 9 bases separated the two germline ends. The CDR3 is made up of 13 amino acids. The CDR3 region is CASSTGSNTEAFF. Here the CDR3 DNA reads TGTGCCAGCAGTACCGGGTCTAACACTGAAGCTTTCTTT. The entire variable domain, with the rest obtained from reference TRBV28 and TRBJ1-1, is as follows: DVKVTQSSRYLVKRTGEKVFLECVQDMDHENMFWYRQDPGLGLRLIYFSYDVKMKEKGDIPEGYSVSREKKERFSLILESASTNQTSMYLCASSTGSNTEAFFGQGTRLTVV.

The chain links TRBV6-5 to TRBJ2-5; the match to TRBD2 covers 9 bases. CDR1 and CDR2 (germline): MNHEY, SVGAGI. Trimming cost V 3 bases and J 1 base; bases outside gene matches: 3. The CDR3 contains 15 residues. The CDR3 DNA reads as TGTGCCAGCAGTTATTTGACTAGCGGCCAAGAGACCCAGTACTTC. Encoded protein: CASSYLTSGQETQYF.

This rearrangement joins TRBV30 to TRBJ1-1, with 7 bases fitting TRBD1. CDR3 length: 13 amino acids. Trimming at V came to 3 bases and at J to 1 base, leaving 2 bases not matched to a gene. Per the germline V gene, CDR1 is GTSNPN and CDR2 is SVGIG (reference sequence). The CDR3 coding sequence is TGTGCCTGGAGAAGGACAGGGAACACTGAAGCTTTCTTT. Protein: CAWRRTGNTEAFF.

The chain combines TRBV19 with TRBJ2-3; 7 bases are shared with TRBD1. The CDR3 consists of 15 residues. Trimming cost V 7 bases and J 1 base; bases outside gene matches: 8. Germline V gene lookup returns CDR1 LNHDA and CDR2 SQIVND (reference sequence). CDR3 residues: CASTKGDSGTDTQYF. The CDR3 coding sequence is TGTGCCAGTACCAAGGGGGACAGCGGCACAGATACGCAGTATTTT.